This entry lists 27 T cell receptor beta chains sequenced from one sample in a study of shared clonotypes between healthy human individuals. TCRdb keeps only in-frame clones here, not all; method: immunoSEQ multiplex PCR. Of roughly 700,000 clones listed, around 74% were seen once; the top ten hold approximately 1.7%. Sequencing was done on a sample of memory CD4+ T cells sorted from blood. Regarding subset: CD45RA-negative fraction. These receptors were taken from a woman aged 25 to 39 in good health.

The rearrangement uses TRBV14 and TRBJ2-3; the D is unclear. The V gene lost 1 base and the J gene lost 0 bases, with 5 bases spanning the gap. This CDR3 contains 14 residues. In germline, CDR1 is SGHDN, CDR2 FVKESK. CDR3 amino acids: CASSQVWSTDTQYF. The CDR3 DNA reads TGTGCCAGCAGCCAAGTTTGGAGCACAGATACGCAGTATTTT.

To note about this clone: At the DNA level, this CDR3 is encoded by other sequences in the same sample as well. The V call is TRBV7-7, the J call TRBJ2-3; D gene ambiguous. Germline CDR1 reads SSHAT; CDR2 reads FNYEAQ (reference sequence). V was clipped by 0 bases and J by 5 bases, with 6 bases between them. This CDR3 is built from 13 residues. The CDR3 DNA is TGTGCCAGCAGCTTAGCGGGCGAAGATACGCAGTATTTT. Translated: CASSLAGEDTQYF.

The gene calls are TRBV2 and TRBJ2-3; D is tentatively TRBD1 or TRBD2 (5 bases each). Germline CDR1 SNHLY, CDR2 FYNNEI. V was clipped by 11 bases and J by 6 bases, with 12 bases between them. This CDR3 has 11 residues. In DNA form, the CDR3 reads TGTGCCGAAGGCAGGGAGGATACGCAGTATTTT. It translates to CAEGREDTQYF.

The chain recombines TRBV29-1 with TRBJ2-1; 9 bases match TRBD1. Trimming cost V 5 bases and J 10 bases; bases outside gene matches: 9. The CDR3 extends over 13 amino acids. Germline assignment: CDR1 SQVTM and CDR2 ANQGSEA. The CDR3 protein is CSVNRDRVREQFF. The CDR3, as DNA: TGCAGCGTTAACCGGGACAGGGTGAGGGAGCAGTTCTTC.

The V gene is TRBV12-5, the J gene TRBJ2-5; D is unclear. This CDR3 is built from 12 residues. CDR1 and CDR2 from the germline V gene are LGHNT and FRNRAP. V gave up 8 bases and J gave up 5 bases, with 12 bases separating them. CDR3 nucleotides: TGTGCTAGTTGGACGCGGACGGAGACCCAGTACTTC. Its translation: CASWTRTETQYF.

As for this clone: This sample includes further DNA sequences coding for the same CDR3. The CDR3 spells CATRQYYEQYF. CDR3 nucleotides: TGTGCCACGCGGCAGTACTACGAGCAGTACTTC. The chain has TRBV28 and TRBJ2-7; D is undetermined. Trimming took off 10 bases at V and 3 bases at J, with 10 bases between the two ends. Germline V gene data show CDR1 as MDHEN and CDR2 as SYDVKM. The CDR3 consists of 11 residues.

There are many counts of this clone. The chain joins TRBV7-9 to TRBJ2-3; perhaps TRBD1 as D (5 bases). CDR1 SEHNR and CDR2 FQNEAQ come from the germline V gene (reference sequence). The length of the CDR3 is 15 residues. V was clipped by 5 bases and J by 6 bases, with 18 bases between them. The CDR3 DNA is TGTGCCAGCAGCCTACCTGGGGCCAGGGCGGATACGCAGTATTTT. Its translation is CASSLPGARADTQYF.

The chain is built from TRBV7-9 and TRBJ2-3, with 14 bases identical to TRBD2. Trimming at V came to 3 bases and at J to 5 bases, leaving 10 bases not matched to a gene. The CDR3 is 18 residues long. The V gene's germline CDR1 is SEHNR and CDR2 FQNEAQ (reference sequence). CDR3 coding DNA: TGTGCCAGCAGCTTTCAACCGGGACTAGCGGGAGATCGAGATACGCAGTATTTT. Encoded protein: CASSFQPGLAGDRDTQYF.

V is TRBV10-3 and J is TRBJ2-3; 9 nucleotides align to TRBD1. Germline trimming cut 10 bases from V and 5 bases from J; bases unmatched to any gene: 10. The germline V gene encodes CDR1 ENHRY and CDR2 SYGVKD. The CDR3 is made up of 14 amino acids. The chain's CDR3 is CATGGQGRRDTQYF. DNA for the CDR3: TGTGCCACCGGGGGACAGGGCCGAAGAGATACGCAGTATTTT.

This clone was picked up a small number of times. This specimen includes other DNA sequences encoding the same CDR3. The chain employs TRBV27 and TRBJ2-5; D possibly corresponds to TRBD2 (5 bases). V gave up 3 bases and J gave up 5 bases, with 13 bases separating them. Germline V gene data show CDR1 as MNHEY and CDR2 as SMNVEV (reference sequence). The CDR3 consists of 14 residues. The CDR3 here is CASSLSGTVETQYF. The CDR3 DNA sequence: TGTGCCAGCAGTTTGAGCGGCACGGTGGAGACCCAGTACTTC.

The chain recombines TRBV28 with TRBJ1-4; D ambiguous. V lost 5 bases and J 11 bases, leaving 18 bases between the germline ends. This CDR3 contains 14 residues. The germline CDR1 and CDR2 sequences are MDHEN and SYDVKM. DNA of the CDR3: TGTGCCAGCAGTGCCGGGCACCAAAAGGATAAACTGTTTTTT. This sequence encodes CASSAGHQKDKLFF.

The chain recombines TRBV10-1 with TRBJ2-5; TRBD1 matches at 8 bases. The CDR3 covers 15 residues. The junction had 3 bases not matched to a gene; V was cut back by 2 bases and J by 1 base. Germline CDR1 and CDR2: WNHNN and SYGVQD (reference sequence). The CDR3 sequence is CASSEIQGGQETQYF. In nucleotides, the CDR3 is TGCGCCAGCAGTGAGATACAGGGGGGCCAAGAGACCCAGTACTTC.

The DNA for the CDR3 is TGTGCCAGCAGTTCCCCACGTGGCGGGAGTGGAGATACGCAGTATTTT. Translation gives CASSSPRGGSGDTQYF. The chain has TRBV28 and TRBJ2-3; 7 bases are shared with TRBD2. Trimming removed 4 bases from V and 5 bases from J; junction bases left unmatched: 12. This CDR3 comprises 16 residues. Germline V CDR1 and CDR2: MDHEN, SYDVKM.

The CDR3 DNA is TGTGCCAGCAGTGACACTGGGGGCCCTAGTCACAATGAGCAGTTCTTC. Translating gives CASSDTGGPSHNEQFF. The chain combines TRBV6-1 with TRBJ2-1, with D tentatively TRBD1 (6 bases). The CDR3 consists of 16 residues. Germline CDR1 and CDR2: MNHNS and SASEGT. V lost 3 bases, J lost 5 bases, and 17 bases lay in between.

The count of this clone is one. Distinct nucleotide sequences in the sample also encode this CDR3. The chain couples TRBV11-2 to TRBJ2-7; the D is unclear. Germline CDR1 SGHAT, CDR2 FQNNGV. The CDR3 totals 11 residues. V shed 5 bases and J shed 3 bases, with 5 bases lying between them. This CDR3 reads CASSPHYEQYF. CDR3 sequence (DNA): TGTGCCAGCAGCCCCCACTACGAGCAGTACTTC.

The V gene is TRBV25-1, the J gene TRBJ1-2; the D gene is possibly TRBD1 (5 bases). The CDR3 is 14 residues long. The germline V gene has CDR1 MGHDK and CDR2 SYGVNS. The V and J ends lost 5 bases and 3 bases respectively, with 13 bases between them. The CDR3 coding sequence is TGTGCCAGCAGTTGGCCAGGGCTTGACTATGGCTACACCTTC. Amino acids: CASSWPGLDYGYTF.

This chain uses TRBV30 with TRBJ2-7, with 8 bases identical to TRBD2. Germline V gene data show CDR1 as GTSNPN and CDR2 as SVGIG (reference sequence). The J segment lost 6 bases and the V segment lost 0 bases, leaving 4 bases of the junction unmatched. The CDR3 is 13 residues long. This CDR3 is CAWSVREGGEQYF. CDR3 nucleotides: TGTGCCTGGAGTGTACGGGAGGGTGGCGAGCAGTACTTC.

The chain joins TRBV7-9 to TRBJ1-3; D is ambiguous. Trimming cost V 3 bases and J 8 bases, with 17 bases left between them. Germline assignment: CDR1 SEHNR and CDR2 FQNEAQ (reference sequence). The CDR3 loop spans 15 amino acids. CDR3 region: CASSFSRSPGDTIYF. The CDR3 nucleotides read TGTGCCAGCAGCTTCTCCCGAAGCCCCGGAGACACCATATATTTT.

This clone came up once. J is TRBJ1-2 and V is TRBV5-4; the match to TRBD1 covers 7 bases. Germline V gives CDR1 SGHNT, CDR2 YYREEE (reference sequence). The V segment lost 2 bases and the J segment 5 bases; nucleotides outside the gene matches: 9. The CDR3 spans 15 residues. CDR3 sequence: CASSLGGQDLYGYTF. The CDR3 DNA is TGTGCCAGCAGCTTAGGAGGACAGGACTTATATGGCTACACCTTC.

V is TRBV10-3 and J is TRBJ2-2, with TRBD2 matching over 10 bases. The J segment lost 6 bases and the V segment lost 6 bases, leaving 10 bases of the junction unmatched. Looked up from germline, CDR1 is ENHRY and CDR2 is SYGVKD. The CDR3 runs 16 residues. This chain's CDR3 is CAISAGTSARAGELFF. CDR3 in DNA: TGTGCCATCAGCGCCGGGACTAGCGCGAGGGCCGGGGAGCTGTTTTTT.

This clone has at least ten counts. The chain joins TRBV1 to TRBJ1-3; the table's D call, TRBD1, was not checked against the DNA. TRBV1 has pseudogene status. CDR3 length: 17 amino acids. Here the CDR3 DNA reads TGCACCAGCAGCCAATCGGAACGGGACAGGGGCTCAGGCACCATATATTTT. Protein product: CTSSQSERDRGSGTIYF.

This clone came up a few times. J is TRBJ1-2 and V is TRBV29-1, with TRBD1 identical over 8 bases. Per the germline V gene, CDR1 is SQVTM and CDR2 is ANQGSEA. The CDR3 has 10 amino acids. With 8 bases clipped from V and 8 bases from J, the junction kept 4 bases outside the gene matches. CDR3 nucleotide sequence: TGCAGCACTGGACAGGGCGGCTACACCTTC. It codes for CSTGQGGYTF.

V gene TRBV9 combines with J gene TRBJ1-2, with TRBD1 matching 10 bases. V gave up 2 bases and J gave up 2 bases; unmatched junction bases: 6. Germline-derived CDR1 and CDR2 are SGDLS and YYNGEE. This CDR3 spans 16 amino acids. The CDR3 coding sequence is TGTGCCAGCAGCGTTGTCCCGGGACAGGGGAACTATGGCTACACCTTC. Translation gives CASSVVPGQGNYGYTF. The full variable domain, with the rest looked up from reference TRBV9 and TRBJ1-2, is DSGVTQTPKHLITATGQRVTLRCSPRSGDLSVYWYQQSLDQGLQFLIQYYNGEERAKGNILERFSAQQFPDLHSELNLSSLELGDSALYFCASSVVPGQGNYGYTFGSGTRLTVV.

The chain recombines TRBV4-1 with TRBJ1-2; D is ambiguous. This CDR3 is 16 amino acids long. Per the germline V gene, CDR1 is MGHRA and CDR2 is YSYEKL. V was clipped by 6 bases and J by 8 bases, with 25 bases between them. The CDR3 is CASSPRDSSLFGGYTF. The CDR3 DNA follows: TGCGCCAGCAGTCCTCGGGATTCGTCCCTTTTTGGGGGCTACACCTTC.

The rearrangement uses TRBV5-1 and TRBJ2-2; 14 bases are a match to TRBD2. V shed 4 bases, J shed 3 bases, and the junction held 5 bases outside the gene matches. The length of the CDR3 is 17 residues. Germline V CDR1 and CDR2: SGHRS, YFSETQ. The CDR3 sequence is CASSTTSGRAYTGELFF. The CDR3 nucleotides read TGCGCCAGCAGCACGACTAGCGGGAGGGCCTACACCGGGGAGCTGTTTTTT.

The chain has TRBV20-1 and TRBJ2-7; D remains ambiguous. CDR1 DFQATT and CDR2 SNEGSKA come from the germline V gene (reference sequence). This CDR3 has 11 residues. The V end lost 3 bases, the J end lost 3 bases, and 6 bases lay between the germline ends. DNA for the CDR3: TGCAGTGCTAGTGGGGACTACGAGCAGTACTTC. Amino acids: CSASGDYEQYF.

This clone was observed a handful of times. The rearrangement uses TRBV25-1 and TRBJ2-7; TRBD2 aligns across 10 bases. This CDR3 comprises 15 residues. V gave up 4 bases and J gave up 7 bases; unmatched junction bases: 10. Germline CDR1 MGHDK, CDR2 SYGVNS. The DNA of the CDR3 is TGTGCCAGCAGTGCACCGGGACTAGCGTTTGGAGAGCAGTACTTC. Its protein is CASSAPGLAFGEQYF.